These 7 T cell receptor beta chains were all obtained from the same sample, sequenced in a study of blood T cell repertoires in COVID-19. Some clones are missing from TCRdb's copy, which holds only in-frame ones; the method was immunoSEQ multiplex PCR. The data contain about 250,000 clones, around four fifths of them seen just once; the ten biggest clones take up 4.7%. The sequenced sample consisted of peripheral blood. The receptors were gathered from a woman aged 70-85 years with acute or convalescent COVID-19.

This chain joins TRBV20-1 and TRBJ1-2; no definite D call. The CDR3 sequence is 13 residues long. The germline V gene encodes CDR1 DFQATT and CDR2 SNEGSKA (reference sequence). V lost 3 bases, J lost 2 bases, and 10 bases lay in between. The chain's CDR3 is CSASSGGNYGYTF. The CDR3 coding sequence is TGCAGTGCTAGTTCGGGAGGCAACTATGGCTACACCTTC.

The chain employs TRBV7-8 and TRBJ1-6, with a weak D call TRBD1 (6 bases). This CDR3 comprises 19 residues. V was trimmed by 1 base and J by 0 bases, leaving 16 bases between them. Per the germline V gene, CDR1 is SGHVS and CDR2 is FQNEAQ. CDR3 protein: CASSLVLRGSISYNSPLHF. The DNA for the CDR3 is TGTGCCAGCAGCTTAGTATTAAGGGGGAGCATCTCCTATAATTCACCCCTCCACTTT.

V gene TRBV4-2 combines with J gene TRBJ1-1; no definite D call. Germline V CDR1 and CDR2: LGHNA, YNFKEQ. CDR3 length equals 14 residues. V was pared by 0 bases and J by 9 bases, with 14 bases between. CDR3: CASSQDRRTGKAFF. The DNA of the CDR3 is TGTGCCAGCAGCCAAGATAGGAGAACGGGAAAAGCTTTCTTT.

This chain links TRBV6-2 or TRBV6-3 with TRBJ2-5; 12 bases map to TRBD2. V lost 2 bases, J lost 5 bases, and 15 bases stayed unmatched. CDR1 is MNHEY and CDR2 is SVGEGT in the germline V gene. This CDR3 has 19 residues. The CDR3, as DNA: TGTGCCAGCAGTTACCCTTCTAGCGGGGGGGCTTTCCTGTTGGAGACCCAGTACTTC. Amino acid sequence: CASSYPSSGGAFLLETQYF.

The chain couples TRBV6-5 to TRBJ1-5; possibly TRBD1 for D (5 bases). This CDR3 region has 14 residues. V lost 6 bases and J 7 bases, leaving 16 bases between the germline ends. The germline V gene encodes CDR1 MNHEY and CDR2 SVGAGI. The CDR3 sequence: CASRRGPMEQPQHF. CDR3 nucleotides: TGTGCCAGCAGGCGGGGACCCATGGAGCAGCCCCAGCATTTT.

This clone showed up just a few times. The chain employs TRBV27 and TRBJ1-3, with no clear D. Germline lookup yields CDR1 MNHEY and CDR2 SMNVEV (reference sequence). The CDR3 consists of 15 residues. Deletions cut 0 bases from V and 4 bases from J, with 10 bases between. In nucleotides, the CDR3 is TGTGCCAGCAGTTTATCGATTGTACAGGGAAACACCATATATTTT. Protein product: CASSLSIVQGNTIYF.

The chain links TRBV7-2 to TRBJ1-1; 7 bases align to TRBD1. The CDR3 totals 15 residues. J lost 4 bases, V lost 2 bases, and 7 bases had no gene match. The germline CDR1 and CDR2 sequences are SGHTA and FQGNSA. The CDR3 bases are TGTGCCAGCAGCTTACCCCTGACAGGGACCACTGAAGCTTTCTTT. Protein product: CASSLPLTGTTEAFF.